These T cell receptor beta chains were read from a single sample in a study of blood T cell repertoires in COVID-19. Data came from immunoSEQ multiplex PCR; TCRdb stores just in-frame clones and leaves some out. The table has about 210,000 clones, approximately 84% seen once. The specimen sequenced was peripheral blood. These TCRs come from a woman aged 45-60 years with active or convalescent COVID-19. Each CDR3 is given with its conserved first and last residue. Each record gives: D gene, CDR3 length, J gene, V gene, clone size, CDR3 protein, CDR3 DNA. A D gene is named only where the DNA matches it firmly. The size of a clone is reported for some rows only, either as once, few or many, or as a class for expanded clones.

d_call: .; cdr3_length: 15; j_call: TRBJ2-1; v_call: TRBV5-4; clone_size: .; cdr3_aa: CASSLGGHSYNEQFF; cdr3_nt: TGTGCCAGCAGCTTGGGCGGGCACTCCTACAATGAGCAGTTCTTC
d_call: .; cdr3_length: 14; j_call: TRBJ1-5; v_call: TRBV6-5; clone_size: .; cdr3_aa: CASTKWEGNQPQHF; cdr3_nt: TGTGCCAGCACAAAATGGGAGGGCAATCAGCCCCAGCATTTT
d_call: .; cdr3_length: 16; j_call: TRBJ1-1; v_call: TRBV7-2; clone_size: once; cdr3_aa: CASSLGRTEMNTEAFF; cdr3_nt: TGTGCCAGCAGCTTAGGCCGGACAGAAATGAACACTGAAGCTTTCTTT
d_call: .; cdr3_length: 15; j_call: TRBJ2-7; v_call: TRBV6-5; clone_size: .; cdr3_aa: CASSYSGAGVYEQYF; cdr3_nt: TGTGCCAGCAGTTACTCGGGGGCAGGGGTCTACGAGCAGTACTTC
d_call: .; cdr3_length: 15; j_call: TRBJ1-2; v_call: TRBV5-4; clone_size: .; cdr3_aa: CASSSYGGGTWGYTF; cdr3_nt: TGTGCCAGCAGCTCGTACGGGGGAGGGACGTGGGGCTACACCTTC
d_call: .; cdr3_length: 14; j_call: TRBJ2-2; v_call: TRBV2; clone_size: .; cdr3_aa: CASSESGAGVKLFF; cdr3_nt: TGTGCCAGCAGTGAATCAGGGGCCGGGGTCAAGCTGTTTTTT
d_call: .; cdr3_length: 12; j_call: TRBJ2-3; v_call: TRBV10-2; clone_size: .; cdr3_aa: CASSESWPPKYF; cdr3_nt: TGCGCCAGCAGTGAGTCCTGGCCGCCCAAGTATTTT
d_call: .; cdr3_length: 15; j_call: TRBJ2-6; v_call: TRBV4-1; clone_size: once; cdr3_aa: CASTQRQSGANVLTF; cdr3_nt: TGCGCCAGCACCCAGAGACAGTCTGGGGCCAACGTCCTGACTTTC
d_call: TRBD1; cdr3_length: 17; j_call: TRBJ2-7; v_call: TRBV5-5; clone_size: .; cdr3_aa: CASSFKWTGETEYEQYF; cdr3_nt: TGTGCCAGCAGCTTTAAGTGGACAGGGGAGACAGAGTACGAGCAGTACTTC
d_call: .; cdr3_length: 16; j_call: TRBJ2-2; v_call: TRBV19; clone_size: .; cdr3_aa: CASSGGKGSTTGELFF; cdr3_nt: TGTGCCAGTAGCGGGGGAAAGGGCTCAACAACCGGGGAGCTGTTTTTT
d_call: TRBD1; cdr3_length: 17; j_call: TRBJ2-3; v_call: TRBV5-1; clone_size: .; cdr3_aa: CASSADGQGMGPDTQYF; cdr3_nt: TGCGCCAGCAGCGCCGATGGACAGGGGATGGGGCCAGATACGCAGTATTTT
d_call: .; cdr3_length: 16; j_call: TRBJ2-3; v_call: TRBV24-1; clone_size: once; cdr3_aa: CATSDPRRGGTDTQYF; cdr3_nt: TGTGCCACCAGTGATCCCCGGCGGGGAGGCACAGATACGCAGTATTTT
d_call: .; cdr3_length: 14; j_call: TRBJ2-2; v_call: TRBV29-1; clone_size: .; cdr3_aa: CSVESRVNTGELFF; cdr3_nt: TGCAGCGTTGAATCCAGGGTCAACACCGGGGAGCTGTTTTTT
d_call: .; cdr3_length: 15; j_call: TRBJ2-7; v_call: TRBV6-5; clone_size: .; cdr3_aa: CASSSNQAVSYEQYF; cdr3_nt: TGTGCCAGCAGTTCGAACCAAGCGGTCTCCTACGAGCAGTACTTC
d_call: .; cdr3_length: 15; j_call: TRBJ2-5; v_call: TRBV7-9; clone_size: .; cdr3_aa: CASSSWAQNQETQYF; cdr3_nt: TGTGCCAGCAGCTCCTGGGCGCAGAACCAAGAGACCCAGTACTTC
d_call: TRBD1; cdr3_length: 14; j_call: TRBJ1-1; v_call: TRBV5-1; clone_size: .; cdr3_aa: CASSSTTGIREAFF; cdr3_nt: TGCGCCAGCAGCTCGACGACAGGGATCAGGGAAGCTTTCTTT
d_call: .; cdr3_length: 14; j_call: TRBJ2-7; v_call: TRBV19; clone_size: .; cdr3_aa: CASSRRTDVSEQYF; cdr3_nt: TGTGCCAGTAGTAGACGGACAGATGTCAGCGAGCAGTACTTC
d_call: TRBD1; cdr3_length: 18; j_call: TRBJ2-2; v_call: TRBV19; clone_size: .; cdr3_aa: CASGRDRVDPGYTGELFF; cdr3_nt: TGTGCCAGCGGCCGGGACAGGGTCGATCCAGGGTACACCGGGGAGCTGTTTTTT